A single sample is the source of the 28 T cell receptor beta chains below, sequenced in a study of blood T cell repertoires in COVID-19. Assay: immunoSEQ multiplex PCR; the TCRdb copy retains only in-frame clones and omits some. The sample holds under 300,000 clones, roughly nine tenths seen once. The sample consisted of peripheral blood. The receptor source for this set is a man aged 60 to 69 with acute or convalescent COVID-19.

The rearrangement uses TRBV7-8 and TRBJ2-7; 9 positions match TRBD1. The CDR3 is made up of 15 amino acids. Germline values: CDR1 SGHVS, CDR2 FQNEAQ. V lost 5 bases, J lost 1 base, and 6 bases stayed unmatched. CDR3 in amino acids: CASSHSGTGSYEQYF. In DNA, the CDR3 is TGTGCCAGCAGCCACTCCGGGACAGGGTCCTACGAGCAGTACTTC. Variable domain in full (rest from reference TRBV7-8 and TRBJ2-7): GAGVSQSPRYKVAKRGQDVALRCDPISGHVSLFWYQQALGQGPEFLTYFQNEAQLDKSGLPSDRFFAERPEGSVSTLKIQRTQQEDSAVYLCASSHSGTGSYEQYFGPGTRLTVT.

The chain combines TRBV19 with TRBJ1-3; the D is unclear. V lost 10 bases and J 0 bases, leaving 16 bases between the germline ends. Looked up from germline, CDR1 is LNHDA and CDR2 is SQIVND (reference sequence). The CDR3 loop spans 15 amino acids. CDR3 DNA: TGTGCCACTCTCCCGGGAAGATTCTCTGGAAACACCATATATTTT. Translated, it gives CATLPGRFSGNTIYF.

The CDR3 loop reads CASSPGTGKLRGHEQYF. The CDR3 DNA is TGTGCCAGCAGCCCAGGGACAGGCAAACTTAGGGGGCACGAGCAGTACTTC. The V and J genes are TRBV11-3 and TRBJ2-7; 8 bases align to TRBD1. The germline V gene encodes CDR1 SGHNT and CDR2 YENEEA. CDR3 length: 17 residues. With V trimmed by 5 bases and J by 5 bases, 17 bases remained unmatched.

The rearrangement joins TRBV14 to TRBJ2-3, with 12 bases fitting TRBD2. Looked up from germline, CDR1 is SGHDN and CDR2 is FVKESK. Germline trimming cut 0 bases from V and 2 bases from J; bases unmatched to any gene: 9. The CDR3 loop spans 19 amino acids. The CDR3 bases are TGTGCCAGCAGCCAAGAGGCATTTCGACTAGCGGGGGCCACAGATACGCAGTATTTT. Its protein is CASSQEAFRLAGATDTQYF.

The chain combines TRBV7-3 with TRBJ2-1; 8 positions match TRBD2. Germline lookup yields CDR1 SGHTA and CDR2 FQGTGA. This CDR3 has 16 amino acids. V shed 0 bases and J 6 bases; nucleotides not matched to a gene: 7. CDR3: CASSLTRSGGPNEQFF. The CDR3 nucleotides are TGTGCCAGCAGCTTAACTCGCTCGGGAGGGCCCAATGAGCAGTTCTTC.

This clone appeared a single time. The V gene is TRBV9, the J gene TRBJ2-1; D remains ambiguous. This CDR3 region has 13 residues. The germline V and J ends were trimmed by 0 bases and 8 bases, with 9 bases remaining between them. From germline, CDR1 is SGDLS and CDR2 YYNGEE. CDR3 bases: TGTGCCAGCAGCGTAGGGTCCGGGTATGAGCAGTTCTTC. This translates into CASSVGSGYEQFF.

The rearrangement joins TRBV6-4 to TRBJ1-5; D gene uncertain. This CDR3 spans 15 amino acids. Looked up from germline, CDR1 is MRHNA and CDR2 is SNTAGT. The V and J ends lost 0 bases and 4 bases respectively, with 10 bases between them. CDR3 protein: CASSDSYDGNQPQHF. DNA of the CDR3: TGTGCCAGCAGTGACTCTTACGACGGGAATCAGCCCCAGCATTTT.

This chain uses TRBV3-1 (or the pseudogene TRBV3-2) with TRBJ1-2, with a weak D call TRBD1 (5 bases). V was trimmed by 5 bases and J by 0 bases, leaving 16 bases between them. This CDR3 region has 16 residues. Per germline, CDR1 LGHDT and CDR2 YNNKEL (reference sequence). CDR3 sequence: CASSSHGGTANYGYTF. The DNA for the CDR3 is TGTGCCAGCAGCTCTCATGGGGGGACTGCTAACTATGGCTACACCTTC.

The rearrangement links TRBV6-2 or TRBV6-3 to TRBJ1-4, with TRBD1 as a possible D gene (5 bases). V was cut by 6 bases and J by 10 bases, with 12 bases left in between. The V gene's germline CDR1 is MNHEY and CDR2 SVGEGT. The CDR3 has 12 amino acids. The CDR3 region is CASSRTGGKLFF. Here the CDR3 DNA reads TGTGCCAGCAGCCGAACGGGGGGAAAACTGTTTTTT.

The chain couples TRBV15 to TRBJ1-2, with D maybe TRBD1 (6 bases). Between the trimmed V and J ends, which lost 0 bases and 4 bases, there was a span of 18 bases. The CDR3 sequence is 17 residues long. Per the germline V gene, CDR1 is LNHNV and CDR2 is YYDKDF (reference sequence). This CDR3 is CATSRELGQNLGYGYTF. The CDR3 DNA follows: TGTGCCACCAGCAGAGAACTCGGACAGAATCTAGGCTATGGCTACACCTTC.

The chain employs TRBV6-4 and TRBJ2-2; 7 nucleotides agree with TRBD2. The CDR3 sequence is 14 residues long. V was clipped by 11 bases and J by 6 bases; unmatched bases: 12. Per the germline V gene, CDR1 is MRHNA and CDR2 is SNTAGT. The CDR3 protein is CASKGEGSAGELFF. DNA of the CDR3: TGTGCCTCCAAAGGGGAGGGCAGCGCCGGGGAGCTGTTTTTT.

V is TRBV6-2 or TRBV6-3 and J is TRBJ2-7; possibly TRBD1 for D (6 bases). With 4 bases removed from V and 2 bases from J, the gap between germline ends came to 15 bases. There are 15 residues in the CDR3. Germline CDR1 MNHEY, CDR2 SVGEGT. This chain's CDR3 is CASSSNRDKPYEQYF. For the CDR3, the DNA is TGTGCCAGCAGTTCCAACCGGGACAAGCCCTACGAGCAGTACTTC.

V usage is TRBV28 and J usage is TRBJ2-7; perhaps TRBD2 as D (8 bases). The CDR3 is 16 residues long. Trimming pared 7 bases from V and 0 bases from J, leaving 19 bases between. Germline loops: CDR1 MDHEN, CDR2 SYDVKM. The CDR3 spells CASTLGGGRSSYEQYF. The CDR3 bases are TGTGCCAGCACCCTAGGGGGCGGGAGGAGCTCCTACGAGCAGTACTTC. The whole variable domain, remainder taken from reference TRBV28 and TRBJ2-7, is DVKVTQSSRYLVKRTGEKVFLECVQDMDHENMFWYRQDPGLGLRLIYFSYDVKMKEKGDIPEGYSVSREKKERFSLILESASTNQTSMYLCASTLGGGRSSYEQYFGPGTRLTVT.

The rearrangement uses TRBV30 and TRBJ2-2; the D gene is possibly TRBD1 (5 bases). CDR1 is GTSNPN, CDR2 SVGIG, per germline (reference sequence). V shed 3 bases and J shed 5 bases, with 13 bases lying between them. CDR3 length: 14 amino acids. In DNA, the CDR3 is TGTGCCTGGAGGCAGGCAGGGCCAACCGGGGAGCTGTTTTTT. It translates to CAWRQAGPTGELFF.

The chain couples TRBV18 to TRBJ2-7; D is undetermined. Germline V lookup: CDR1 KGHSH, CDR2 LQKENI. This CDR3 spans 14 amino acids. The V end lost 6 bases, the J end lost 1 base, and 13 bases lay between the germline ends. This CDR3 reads CASSHGDGSYEQYF. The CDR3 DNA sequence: TGTGCCAGCTCCCATGGTGACGGGTCCTACGAGCAGTACTTC.

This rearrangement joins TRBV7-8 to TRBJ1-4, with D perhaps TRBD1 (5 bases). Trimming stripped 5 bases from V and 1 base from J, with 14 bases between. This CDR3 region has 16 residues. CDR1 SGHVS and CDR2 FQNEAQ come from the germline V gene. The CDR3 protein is CASSPVGGGTNEKLFF. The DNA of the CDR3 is TGTGCCAGCAGCCCCGTCGGGGGGGGAACTAATGAAAAACTGTTTTTT.

The DNA for the CDR3 is TGTGCCAGCAGCAAAGGGGGGCCTACCTACATCACAGATACGCAGTATTTT. Protein product: CASSKGGPTYITDTQYF. The V call is TRBV21-1, the J call TRBJ2-3; the tabulated D call, TRBD1, remains unverified against the DNA. TRBV21-1 is described as a pseudogene. The CDR3 sequence is 17 residues long.

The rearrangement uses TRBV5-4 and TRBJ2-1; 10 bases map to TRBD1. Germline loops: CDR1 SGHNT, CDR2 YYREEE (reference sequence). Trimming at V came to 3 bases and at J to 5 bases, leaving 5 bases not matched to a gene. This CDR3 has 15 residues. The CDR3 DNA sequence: TGTGCCAGCAGCTCCCCGGGACAGGGGCACAATGAGCAGTTCTTC. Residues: CASSSPGQGHNEQFF.

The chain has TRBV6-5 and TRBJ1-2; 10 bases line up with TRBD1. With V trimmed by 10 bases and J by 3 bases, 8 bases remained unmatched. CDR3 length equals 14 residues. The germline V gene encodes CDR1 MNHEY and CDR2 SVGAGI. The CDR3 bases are TGTGCCACTCAACGGGACAGGGGCTACTATGGCTACACCTTC. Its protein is CATQRDRGYYGYTF.

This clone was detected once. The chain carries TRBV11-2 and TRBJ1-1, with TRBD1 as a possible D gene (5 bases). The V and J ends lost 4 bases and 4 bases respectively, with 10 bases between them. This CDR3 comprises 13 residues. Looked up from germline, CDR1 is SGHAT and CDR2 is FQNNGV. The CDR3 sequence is CASSSDRGTEAFF. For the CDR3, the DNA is TGTGCCAGCAGCTCCGATAGGGGCACTGAAGCTTTCTTT.

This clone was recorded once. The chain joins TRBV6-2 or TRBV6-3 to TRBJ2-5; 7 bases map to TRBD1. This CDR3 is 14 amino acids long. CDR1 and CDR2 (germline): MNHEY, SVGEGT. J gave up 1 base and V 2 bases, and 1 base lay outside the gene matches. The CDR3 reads CASSYGTVQETQYF. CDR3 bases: TGTGCCAGCAGTTACGGGACAGTCCAAGAGACCCAGTACTTC.

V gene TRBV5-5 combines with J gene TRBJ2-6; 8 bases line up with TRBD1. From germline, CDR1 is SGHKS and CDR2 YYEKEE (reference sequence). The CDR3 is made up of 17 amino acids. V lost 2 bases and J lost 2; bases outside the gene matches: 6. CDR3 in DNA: TGTGCCAGCAGCTTTGAGACAGGGGCGCCTGGGGCCAACGTCCTGACTTTC. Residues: CASSFETGAPGANVLTF.

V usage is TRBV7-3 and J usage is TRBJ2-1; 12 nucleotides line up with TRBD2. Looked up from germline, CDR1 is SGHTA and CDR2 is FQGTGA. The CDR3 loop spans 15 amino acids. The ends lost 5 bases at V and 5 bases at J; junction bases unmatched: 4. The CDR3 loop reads CASSVLAGGNNEQFF. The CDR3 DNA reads TGTGCCAGCAGCGTACTAGCGGGAGGCAACAATGAGCAGTTCTTC. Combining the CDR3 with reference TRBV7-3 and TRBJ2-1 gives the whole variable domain GAGVSQTPSNKVTEKGKYVELRCDPISGHTALYWYRQSLGQGPEFLIYFQGTGAADDSGLPNDRFFAVRPEGSVSTLKIQRTERGDSAVYLCASSVLAGGNNEQFFGPGTRLTVL.

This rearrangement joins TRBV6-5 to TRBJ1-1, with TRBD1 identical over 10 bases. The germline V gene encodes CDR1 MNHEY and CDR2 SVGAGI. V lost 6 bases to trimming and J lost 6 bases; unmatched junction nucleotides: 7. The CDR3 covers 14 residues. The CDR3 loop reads CASRADRGRAEAFF. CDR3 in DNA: TGTGCCAGCAGAGCGGACAGGGGGAGGGCTGAAGCTTTCTTT.

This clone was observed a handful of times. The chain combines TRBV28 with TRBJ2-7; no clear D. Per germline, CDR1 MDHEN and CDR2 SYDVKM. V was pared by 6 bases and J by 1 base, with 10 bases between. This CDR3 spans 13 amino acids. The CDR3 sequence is CASRRQSSYEQYF. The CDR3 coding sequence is TGTGCCAGCAGGAGGCAGAGTTCCTACGAGCAGTACTTC.

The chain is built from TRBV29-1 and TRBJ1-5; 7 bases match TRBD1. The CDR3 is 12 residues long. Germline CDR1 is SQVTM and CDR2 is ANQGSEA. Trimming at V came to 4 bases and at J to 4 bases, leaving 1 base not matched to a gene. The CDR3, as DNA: TGCAGCGTTGCGACAGGGAATCAGCCCCAGCATTTT. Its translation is CSVATGNQPQHF.

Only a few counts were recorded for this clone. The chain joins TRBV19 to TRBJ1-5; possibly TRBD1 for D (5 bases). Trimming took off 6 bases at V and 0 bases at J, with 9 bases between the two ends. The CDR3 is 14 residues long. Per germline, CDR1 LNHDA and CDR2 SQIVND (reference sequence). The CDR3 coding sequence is TGTGCCAGTAGGCAGGGCGATAGCAATCAGCCCCAGCATTTT. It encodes CASRQGDSNQPQHF.

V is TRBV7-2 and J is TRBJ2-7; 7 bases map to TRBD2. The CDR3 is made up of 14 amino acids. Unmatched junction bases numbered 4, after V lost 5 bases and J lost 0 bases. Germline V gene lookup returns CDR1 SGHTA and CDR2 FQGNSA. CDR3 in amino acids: CASSARDYSYEQYF. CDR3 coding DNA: TGTGCCAGCAGCGCCCGGGACTACTCCTACGAGCAGTACTTC. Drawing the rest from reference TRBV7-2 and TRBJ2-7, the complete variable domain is GAGVSQSPSNKVTEKGKDVELRCDPISGHTALYWYRQSLGQGLEFLIYFQGNSAPDKSGLPSDRFSAERTGGSVSTLTIQRTQQEDSAVYLCASSARDYSYEQYFGPGTRLTVT.